A single sample is the source of the 11 T cell receptor beta chains below, sequenced in a study of CD4+ T cells in melanoma. The repertoire was sequenced with immunoSEQ multiplex PCR; TCRdb's copy has only in-frame clones and lacks some. In the table there are over 4,000 clones, roughly three fifths of which are singletons. The specimen was cells from a culture (not recorded whether cultured in vitro). Receptors originate from a human donor with melanoma.

The chain links TRBV3-1 (or the pseudogene TRBV3-2) to TRBJ2-2; D gene ambiguous. Trimming left V 6 bases short and J 1 base short, with 6 bases between. This CDR3 is built from 13 residues. Germline CDR1 LGHDT, CDR2 YNNKEL (reference sequence). CDR3 sequence: CASRKENTGELFF. DNA of the CDR3: TGTGCCAGCAGAAAGGAGAACACCGGGGAGCTGTTTTTT.

In its sample, this clone is medium-sized. V usage is TRBV4-1 and J usage is TRBJ1-2, with TRBD1 matching over 8 bases. CDR1 and CDR2 (germline): MGHRA, YSYEKL. This CDR3 is 17 amino acids long. Trimming at V came to 0 bases and at J to 8 bases, leaving 14 bases not matched to a gene. CDR3 loop: CASSQDRGTGGSSGYTF. CDR3 DNA: TGCGCCAGCAGCCAAGATCGAGGGACAGGCGGATCGAGCGGCTACACCTTC.

The CDR3 DNA sequence: TGTGCCAGCAGTACCCTCGGCCCTAATCAGCCCCAGCATTTT. Amino acids: CASSTLGPNQPQHF. The chain carries TRBV6-4 and TRBJ1-5, with D unresolved. Germline CDR1 reads MRHNA; CDR2 reads SNTAGT. Trimming shortened V by 5 bases and J by 4 bases, and 12 bases separated the two germline ends. The CDR3 covers 14 residues.

CDR3 nucleotides: TGTGCCAGCAGCTCCCGGGGGGGGAGAACTGAAGCTTTCTTT. Translated: CASSSRGGRTEAFF. The rearrangement joins TRBV7-3 to TRBJ1-1, with D possibly being TRBD1 (5 bases). With 4 bases removed from V and 5 bases from J, the gap between germline ends came to 14 bases. This CDR3 is built from 14 residues. Germline lookup yields CDR1 SGHTA and CDR2 FQGTGA.

By sample fraction, this clone is medium-sized (0.01 to 0.1%). V gene TRBV28 combines with J gene TRBJ1-5; D uncertain. The CDR3 extends over 14 amino acids. V was cut by 5 bases and J by 3 bases, with 11 bases left in between. Per the germline V gene, CDR1 is MDHEN and CDR2 is SYDVKM. The chain's CDR3 is CASSVFRLNQPQHF. DNA for the CDR3: TGTGCCAGCAGTGTTTTTCGCCTCAATCAGCCCCAGCATTTT.

By sample share, this clone is medium-sized. The chain has TRBV29-1 and TRBJ1-1; D is ambiguous. Germline V lookup: CDR1 SQVTM, CDR2 ANQGSEA. Trimming shortened V by 7 bases and J by 2 bases, and 11 bases separated the two germline ends. The CDR3 covers 12 residues. The CDR3 coding sequence is TGCAGCGCATTAGACGGAAACACTGAAGCTTTCTTT. Residues: CSALDGNTEAFF.

Relative to its sample, this clone is large. This sequence joins TRBV29-1 and TRBJ2-7, with D perhaps given as TRBD1 or TRBD2 (6 bases each). V was trimmed by 4 bases and J by 5 bases, leaving 24 bases between them. Germline CDR1 is SQVTM and CDR2 is ANQGSEA. The CDR3 loop spans 16 amino acids. The CDR3 DNA sequence: TGCAGCGTTGGGGGGGCCTGGGGGGACCCGGGGGACGAGCAGTACTTC. This sequence encodes CSVGGAWGDPGDEQYF.

The chain recombines TRBV11-2 with TRBJ2-1; D possibly corresponds to TRBD2 (5 bases). CDR3 length: 16 residues. Per germline, CDR1 SGHAT and CDR2 FQNNGV. The germline V and J ends were trimmed by 6 bases and 0 bases, with 15 bases remaining between them. CDR3 sequence: CASRLMVGSSYNEQFF. The CDR3 bases are TGTGCCAGCAGGTTAATGGTGGGGAGCTCCTACAATGAGCAGTTCTTC.

In its sample, this clone ranks as medium-sized. The chain joins TRBV5-1 to TRBJ1-6, with no clear D. From germline, CDR1 is SGHRS and CDR2 YFSETQ. The V and J ends lost 4 bases and 1 base respectively, with 18 bases between them. This CDR3 is 18 amino acids long. CDR3 amino acids: CASSRRHPDGSYNSPLHF. DNA of the CDR3: TGCGCCAGCAGCCGCAGGCATCCTGATGGGTCCTATAATTCACCCCTCCACTTT.

This clone is large (0.1 to 1%). V gene TRBV5-1 combines with J gene TRBJ1-2; D perhaps matches TRBD1 (5 bases). The CDR3 runs 13 residues. Between the trimmed V and J ends, which lost 0 bases and 6 bases, there was a span of 9 bases. From germline, CDR1 is SGHRS and CDR2 YFSETQ. The CDR3 nucleotides read TGCGCCAGCAGCTTGGCCGAAGGGGATGGCTACACCTTC. Residues: CASSLAEGDGYTF.

This chain joins TRBV10-2 and TRBJ2-3, with 10 bases that match TRBD2. Germline CDR1 WSHSY, CDR2 SAAADI. This CDR3 has 17 residues. The ends lost 2 bases at V and 1 base at J; junction bases unmatched: 6. The CDR3 loop reads CASSEGSGGAGTDTQYF. The CDR3 bases are TGCGCCAGCAGTGAGGGGAGCGGGGGGGCCGGCACAGATACGCAGTATTTT.